The T cell receptor (beta chain) described here comes from a study of T cells in Graves' hyperthyroidism and ophthalmopathy. Researchers amplified the TCR beta CDR3 regions from RNA transcripts. Initially, a first-round RT-PCR of the TCR CDR3 employed the HTBI primer set. MiXCR, run by TCRdb on the multiplex PCR reads, gives a single entry per CDR3 protein. The sample yields roughly 300,000 distinct CDR3 sequences, around 14% seen once. For this clonotype: The antigen remains undetermined.

Study-wide results and limits: Median prediction lead before ophthalmopathy onset was about 6.3 months with the model.

The CDR3 is 15 amino acids. CDR1 is SGHRS and CDR2 is YFSETQ in the germline V gene. Germline trimming cut 2 bases from V and 5 bases from J; bases unmatched to any gene: 7. The PBMCs were sourced from fresh peripheral blood (about 10 ml). Sequences were obtained from blood. This chain uses TRBV5-1 with TRBJ2-1; TRBD2 aligns across 7 bases. This TCR came from a woman between 25 and 40 years old with Graves' hyperthyroidism. CDR3 nucleotides: TGCGCCAGCAGCTTCCACCCTAGCGGAGACAATGAGCAGTTCTTC. Its protein product is CASSFHPSGDNEQFF.